This is a list of T cell receptor beta chains from one sample in a study of CD8+ T cells in alopecia areata. The protocol was immunoSEQ multiplex PCR, while the TCRdb copy is restricted to in-frame clones and leaves out a portion. The sample yields hundreds of thousands of clones, 67% seen once. The specimen comprised CD4+ T cells sorted from blood, sampled at week 0. Source of these receptors: a human donor with alopecia areata. CDR3s include the opening cysteine and the closing phenylalanine or tryptophan. The D gene is left open where the match is weak. Where a row states a size, it is once, few, many or the class of an expanded clone; other rows omit it.

clone_size	v_call	d_call	j_call	cdr3_nt	cdr3_aa
NA	TRBV29-1	TRBD1	TRBJ2-1	TGCAGCGTCGGACAGGGGGGAAATGAGCAGTTCTTC	CSVGQGGNEQFF
NA	TRBV2	NA	TRBJ2-2	TGTGCCAGCAGTTCTTACACCGGGGAGCTGTTTTTT	CASSSYTGELFF
NA	TRBV5-1	TRBD2	TRBJ2-1	TGCGCCAGCAGCTCTGGGACTAGCGGGGCGGGTGAGCAGTTCTTC	CASSSGTSGAGEQFF
NA	TRBV10-3	NA	TRBJ2-5	TGTGCCAGCAGTGTCCTCGGGGAGACCCAGTACTTC	CASSVLGETQYF
NA	TRBV15	NA	TRBJ2-5	TGTGCCACCAGCAGAGCGGGACTTCTAGAGACCCAGTACTTC	CATSRAGLLETQYF
few	TRBV29-1	NA	TRBJ2-7	TGCAGCGTTGGGGAAACCCCCTACGAGCAGTACTTC	CSVGETPYEQYF
NA	TRBV30	NA	TRBJ2-3	TGTGCCTGGAGTGTCTCCGCAGATACGCAGTATTTT	CAWSVSADTQYF
NA	TRBV7-2	NA	TRBJ2-1	TGTGCCAGCAGCCCTCAGGGGGGGCGGTACAATGAGCAGTTCTTC	CASSPQGGRYNEQFF
few	TRBV4-2	TRBD2	TRBJ2-7	TGTGCCAGCAGCCAAGATAAAGCGGGGGAATACGAGCAGTACTTC	CASSQDKAGEYEQYF
NA	TRBV29-1	NA	TRBJ1-1	TGCAGCGTTGGGGGGTCCACTGAAGCTTTCTTT	CSVGGSTEAFF
few	TRBV29-1	NA	TRBJ2-7	TGCAGCGTTGAAACAGGGTTTGGCGAGCAGTACTTC	CSVETGFGEQYF
NA	TRBV13	NA	TRBJ2-2	TGTGCCAGCAGATTTACCCTAGCCCCCAACACCGGGGAGCTGTTTTTT	CASRFTLAPNTGELFF
NA	TRBV30	NA	TRBJ1-5	TGTGCCTGGAGACGCCCCGCCCGATCAGGGGACAATCAGCCCCAGCATTTT	CAWRRPARSGDNQPQHF
few	TRBV18	TRBD2	TRBJ2-3	TGTGCCAGCTCGCCCACTTTGAGCGGGGACACAGATACGCAGTATTTT	CASSPTLSGDTDTQYF
once	TRBV14	NA	TRBJ2-1	TGTGCCAGCAGCCAAGCTAGCATCGCCGCCTACAATGAGCAGTTCTTC	CASSQASIAAYNEQFF
NA	TRBV7-2	NA	TRBJ1-1	TGTGCCAGCAGCTTAGTTCGGGTTGAAGCTTTCTTT	CASSLVRVEAFF
NA	TRBV6-5	NA	TRBJ1-5	TGTGCCAGCAGCCAGGGACAACAGCCCCAGCATTTT	CASSQGQQPQHF
few	TRBV9	NA	TRBJ2-3	TGTGCCAGCAGCGAGGGCCTCGGGGCAGCTAGCACAGATACGCAGTATTTT	CASSEGLGAASTDTQYF
NA	TRBV6-1	TRBD2	TRBJ2-1	TGTGCCACCCCCCGGGCTAGCGGGGGGGCTTGGTTCTTC	CATPRASGGAWFF
NA	TRBV5-6	NA	TRBJ1-4	TGTGCCAGCAGCTTGGCCGGGGGCGGAAAACTGTTTTTT	CASSLAGGGKLFF
NA	TRBV9	TRBD2	TRBJ2-5	TGTGCCAGCAGCATGAGGACTAGCGGGGAACAAGAGACCCAGTACTTC	CASSMRTSGEQETQYF
NA	TRBV15	TRBD1	TRBJ2-5	TGTGCCACCACCCGTAGGGACAGGGGACAAGAGACCCAGTACTTC	CATTRRDRGQETQYF
NA	TRBV5-1	NA	TRBJ1-1	TGCGCCAGCAGCTTGGCCGTGGGGAAAACTGAAGCTTTCTTT	CASSLAVGKTEAFF
few	TRBV7-3	TRBD1	TRBJ1-6	TGTGCCAGCAGCCCTTACAGGGGATTAGGGTCACCCCTCCACTTT	CASSPYRGLGSPLHF
NA	TRBV6-1	NA	TRBJ1-5	TGTGCCAGCATGGGAGGCAATCAGCCCCAGCATTTT	CASMGGNQPQHF
once	TRBV5-1	NA	TRBJ1-1	TGCGCCAGCAGCTTGGGACACAGAGCCGCGAACACTGAAGCTTTCTTT	CASSLGHRAANTEAFF
NA	TRBV11-1	TRBD2	TRBJ2-1	TGTGCCAGCAGAAAAGCGGGGGGGCCTGAAAATGAGCAGTTCTTC	CASRKAGGPENEQFF
few	TRBV9	NA	TRBJ2-1	TGTGCCAGCAGCGTAGCTGGAAATTACAATGAGCAGTTCTTC	CASSVAGNYNEQFF
NA	TRBV4-2	TRBD2	TRBJ2-3	TGTGCCAGCAGTTCTCAGAGGCTAGCGGAAGATACGCAGTATTTT	CASSSQRLAEDTQYF
NA	TRBV29-1	NA	TRBJ1-1	TGCAGCGTTGCTTCGGGAGACACTGAAGCTTTCTTT	CSVASGDTEAFF
NA	TRBV30	NA	TRBJ2-1	TGTGCCTGGAGTGGGGGAGGCGGGAATGAGCAGTTCTTC	CAWSGGGGNEQFF